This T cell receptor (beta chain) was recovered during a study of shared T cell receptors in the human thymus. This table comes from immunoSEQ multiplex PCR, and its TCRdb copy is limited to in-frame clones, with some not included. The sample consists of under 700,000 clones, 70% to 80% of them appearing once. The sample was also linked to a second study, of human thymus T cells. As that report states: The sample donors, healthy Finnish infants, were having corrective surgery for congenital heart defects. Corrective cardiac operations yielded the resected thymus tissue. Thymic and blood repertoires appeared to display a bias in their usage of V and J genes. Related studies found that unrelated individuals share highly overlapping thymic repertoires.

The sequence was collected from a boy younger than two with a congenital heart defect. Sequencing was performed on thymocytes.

DNA of the CDR3: TGTGCCAGCAGACCTTCTAGCGGGAGGGGTGGGCCAGATACGCAGTATTTT. This sequence encodes CASRPSSGRGGPDTQYF. This rearrangement joins TRBV5-4 to TRBJ2-3, with TRBD2 matching over 12 bases. Trimming cost V 5 bases and J 4 bases; bases outside gene matches: 11. The CDR3 runs 17 residues. The germline gives CDR1 SGHNT, CDR2 YYREEE (reference sequence).